Listed below are T cell receptor beta chains from one sample, sequenced in a study of CD8+CD57+ T cells in acquired aplastic anemia. TCRdb reprocessed the reads with MiXCR, giving one entry per CDR3 protein. The sample consists of about 420,000 distinct CDR3 sequences, 60% to 80% of them appearing once. Sequenced sample: sorted CD4+, CD8+, or CD8+CD57+ T cells (not recorded which) from PBMCs. Receptors were obtained from a human donor in good health, serving as a control. Each CDR3 is given with its conserved first and last residue. The order of the fields is CDR3 protein, CDR3 DNA, CDR3 length, clone size, J gene, D gene, V gene. D genes are given only for firm matches. Not all rows give a size; the values are once, few, many and, for expanded clones, a class.

CDR3 protein: CASNESQGRSNQPQHF
CDR3 DNA: TGTGCCAGCAATGAGTCACAGGGGCGAAGCAATCAGCCCCAGCATTTT
CDR3 length: 16
clone size: -
J gene: TRBJ1-5
D gene: TRBD1
V gene: TRBV6-1

CDR3 protein: CASSRQVEKPTYF
CDR3 DNA: TGTGCCAGCAGCCGACAGGTAGAGAAGCCTACGTACTTC
CDR3 length: 13
clone size: -
J gene: TRBJ2-7
D gene: -
V gene: TRBV2

CDR3 protein: CASSLDRGNTGELFF
CDR3 DNA: TGTGCCAGCAGCTTAGATCGCGGGAACACCGGGGAGCTGTTTTTT
CDR3 length: 15
clone size: -
J gene: TRBJ2-2
D gene: -
V gene: TRBV11-3

CDR3 protein: CASSLPGRNYGYAF
CDR3 DNA: TGTGCCAGCAGCTTGCCGGGACGGAATTATGGCTACGCCTTC
CDR3 length: 14
clone size: -
J gene: TRBJ1-2
D gene: -
V gene: TRBV2

CDR3 protein: CASSLSLGTNYGYTF
CDR3 DNA: TGTGCCAGCAGCTTATCGCTGGGGACTAACTATGGCTACACCTTC
CDR3 length: 15
clone size: many
J gene: TRBJ1-2
D gene: -
V gene: TRBV7-8

CDR3 protein: CDICGAFGPGQTQYF
CDR3 DNA: TGTGACATCTGTGGTGCTTTCGGTCCGGGACAAACCCAGTACTTC
CDR3 length: 15
clone size: -
J gene: TRBJ2-5
D gene: -
V gene: TRBV10-3

CDR3 protein: CSVGDANEKLFF
CDR3 DNA: TGCAGCGTTGGGGATGCTAATGAAAAACTGTTTTTT
CDR3 length: 12
clone size: few
J gene: TRBJ1-4
D gene: -
V gene: TRBV29-1

CDR3 protein: CASSPSAAMDQYF
CDR3 DNA: TGTGCCAGCTCACCCTCCGCAGCGATGGACCAGTACTTC
CDR3 length: 13
clone size: -
J gene: TRBJ2-5
D gene: -
V gene: TRBV7-2

CDR3 protein: CASLEDTEAFF
CDR3 DNA: TGTGCCAGCTTGGAGGACACTGAAGCTTTCTTT
CDR3 length: 11
clone size: -
J gene: TRBJ1-1
D gene: -
V gene: TRBV11-2

CDR3 protein: CASSRGQGLWLHLTQYF
CDR3 DNA: TGTGCCAGCAGCAGAGGACAGGGACTATGGCTACACCTTACCCAGTACTTC
CDR3 length: 17
clone size: -
J gene: TRBJ2-5
D gene: -
V gene: TRBV7-8

CDR3 protein: CASSWDYSYEQYF
CDR3 DNA: TGCGCCAGCAGCTGGGATTACTCCTACGAGCAGTACTTC
CDR3 length: 13
clone size: -
J gene: TRBJ2-7
D gene: -
V gene: TRBV5-1

CDR3 protein: CASSQADTEAFF
CDR3 DNA: TGTGCCAGCAGCCAAGCGGACACTGAAGCTTTCTTT
CDR3 length: 12
clone size: many
J gene: TRBJ1-1
D gene: -
V gene: TRBV3-1

CDR3 protein: CSARDGERNIQYF
CDR3 DNA: TGCAGTGCTAGAGATGGGGAGCGAAACATTCAGTACTTC
CDR3 length: 13
clone size: -
J gene: TRBJ2-4
D gene: -
V gene: TRBV20-1

CDR3 protein: CSARVIGRSEAFF
CDR3 DNA: TGCAGTGCTAGAGTTATTGGTAGAAGTGAAGCTTTCTTT
CDR3 length: 13
clone size: once
J gene: TRBJ1-1
D gene: -
V gene: TRBV20-1

CDR3 protein: CATSRDPVNTEAFF
CDR3 DNA: TGTGCCACCAGCAGAGATCCGGTGAACACTGAAGCTTTCTTT
CDR3 length: 14
clone size: -
J gene: TRBJ1-1
D gene: -
V gene: TRBV15

CDR3 protein: CATSDGLMEYTYYF
CDR3 DNA: TGTGCCACCAGTGATGGACTAATGGAATATACGTACTATTTT
CDR3 length: 14
clone size: -
J gene: TRBJ1-2
D gene: -
V gene: TRBV24-1

CDR3 protein: CASSLDDEQSF
CDR3 DNA: TGTGCCAGCAGCTTAGACGATGAGCAGTCCTTC
CDR3 length: 11
clone size: -
J gene: TRBJ2-1
D gene: -
V gene: TRBV7-8

CDR3 protein: CATLLSGGVTDTQYF
CDR3 DNA: TGTGCCACCCTGCTTAGCGGGGGGGTCACAGATACGCAGTATTTT
CDR3 length: 15
clone size: -
J gene: TRBJ2-3
D gene: TRBD2
V gene: TRBV6-1

CDR3 protein: CASGKDIDGYTETQYF
CDR3 DNA: TGTGCCAGCGGCAAGGACATTGATGGCTACACGGAGACCCAGTACTTC
CDR3 length: 16
clone size: -
J gene: TRBJ2-5
D gene: -
V gene: TRBV7-2

CDR3 protein: CASSLGQEGVSCSNSPLHF
CDR3 DNA: TGTGCTAGCAGTTTAGGGCAGGAGGGTGTATCATGCTCAAATTCACCCCTCCACTTT
CDR3 length: 19
clone size: -
J gene: TRBJ1-6
D gene: -
V gene: TRBV7-8

CDR3 protein: CASRGQGNYEQYFAFF
CDR3 DNA: -
CDR3 length: 16
clone size: -
J gene: TRBJ1-1
D gene: -
V gene: TRBV7-8

CDR3 protein: CASSPKTSRNTIYF
CDR3 DNA: TGTGCCAGTAGCCCTAAGACCTCTAGAAACACCATATATTTT
CDR3 length: 14
clone size: -
J gene: TRBJ1-3
D gene: -
V gene: TRBV19

CDR3 protein: CSVGTGPGNTIYF
CDR3 DNA: TGCAGCGTTGGAACAGGGCCTGGAAACACCATATATTTT
CDR3 length: 13
clone size: many
J gene: TRBJ1-3
D gene: -
V gene: TRBV29-1

CDR3 protein: CASRPYTGTDYNEQFF
CDR3 DNA: TGTGCCAGCAGACCTTACACCGGGACAGACTACAATGAGCAGTTCTTC
CDR3 length: 16
clone size: many
J gene: TRBJ2-1
D gene: TRBD1
V gene: TRBV6-5

CDR3 protein: CASSEGDRNYEQYF
CDR3 DNA: TGCGCCAGCAGCGAGGGGGACAGAAACTACGAGCAGTACTTC
CDR3 length: 14
clone size: -
J gene: TRBJ2-7
D gene: TRBD1
V gene: TRBV5-1

CDR3 protein: CASSLRRGILAKNIQYF
CDR3 DNA: TGTGCCAGCAGCTTAAGGCGAGGAATACTAGCCAAAAACATTCAGTACTTC
CDR3 length: 17
clone size: -
J gene: TRBJ2-4
D gene: -
V gene: TRBV4-2

CDR3 protein: CASSPDARSTGELF
CDR3 DNA: TGTGCCAGCAGCCCTGACGCTCGTAGCACCGGGGAGCTGTTT
CDR3 length: 14
clone size: -
J gene: TRBJ1-5
D gene: -
V gene: TRBV7-8

CDR3 protein: CASSLTTYNNQFLHF
CDR3 DNA: TGTGCCAGCAGCTTAACAACTTACAATAATCAGTTCTTGCATTTT
CDR3 length: 15
clone size: -
J gene: TRBJ1-5
D gene: -
V gene: TRBV7-3

CDR3 protein: CASSQNGRAGTDTQYF
CDR3 DNA: TGCGCCAGCAGCCAGAACGGGAGGGCCGGTACAGATACGCAGTATTTT
CDR3 length: 16
clone size: -
J gene: TRBJ2-3
D gene: TRBD2
V gene: TRBV4-1

CDR3 protein: CASLGGQGNYGFTF
CDR3 DNA: TGTGCCAGTCTGGGGGGACAGGGGAACTATGGCTTCACCTTC
CDR3 length: 14
clone size: -
J gene: TRBJ1-2
D gene: TRBD1
V gene: TRBV19

CDR3 protein: CASSEDSQETQYF
CDR3 DNA: TGTGCCAGCAGTGAGGACAGTCAAGAGACCCAGTACTTC
CDR3 length: 13
clone size: few
J gene: TRBJ2-5
D gene: -
V gene: TRBV2

CDR3 protein: CAWSPRRLAGGTDTQYF
CDR3 DNA: TGTGCCTGGAGTCCTCGCCGACTAGCGGGGGGCACAGATACGCAGTATTTT
CDR3 length: 17
clone size: many
J gene: TRBJ2-3
D gene: TRBD2
V gene: TRBV30

CDR3 protein: CASSSRTSSGETQYF
CDR3 DNA: TGTGCCAGCAGCTCACGGACTAGCTCGGGGGAGACCCAGTACTTC
CDR3 length: 15
clone size: many
J gene: TRBJ2-5
D gene: TRBD2
V gene: TRBV7-8

CDR3 protein: CSASRGRWEKLFF
CDR3 DNA: TGCAGTGCTAGCAGGGGGCGATGGGAAAAACTGTTTTTT
CDR3 length: 13
clone size: many
J gene: TRBJ1-4
D gene: TRBD1
V gene: TRBV20-1

CDR3 protein: CSARDDRTSSYNSPLHF
CDR3 DNA: TGCAGTGCTAGAGATGACCGTACGAGCTCCTATAATTCACCCCTCCACTTT
CDR3 length: 17
clone size: -
J gene: TRBJ1-6
D gene: -
V gene: TRBV20-1

CDR3 protein: CAWSGGGTANTEAFF
CDR3 DNA: TGTGCCTGGAGCGGGGGGGGGACAGCGAACACTGAAGCTTTCTTT
CDR3 length: 15
clone size: few
J gene: TRBJ1-1
D gene: TRBD1
V gene: TRBV30

CDR3 protein: CASSAWTSGGPQRF
CDR3 DNA: TGCGCCAGCAGCGCCTGGACTAGCGGGGGCCCTCAACGCTTC
CDR3 length: 14
clone size: -
J gene: TRBJ2-7
D gene: TRBD2
V gene: TRBV6-5

CDR3 protein: CASSFGTGNYEQYF
CDR3 DNA: TGTGCCAGCAGCTTCGGGACAGGGAACTACGAGCAGTACTTC
CDR3 length: 14
clone size: -
J gene: TRBJ2-7
D gene: TRBD1
V gene: TRBV7-2

CDR3 protein: CATGVHKAQYF
CDR3 DNA: TGTGCCACCGGGGTCCACAAGGCCCAGTACTTC
CDR3 length: 11
clone size: -
J gene: TRBJ2-5
D gene: -
V gene: TRBV14

CDR3 protein: CASSRGQGASPFQETQYF
CDR3 DNA: TGTGCCAGTAGTAGAGGACAGGGGGCCTCCCCATTCCAAGAGACCCAGTACTTC
CDR3 length: 18
clone size: many
J gene: TRBJ2-5
D gene: TRBD1
V gene: TRBV19

CDR3 protein: CASRYPGQGLSGANVLTF
CDR3 DNA: TGTGCCAGCAGGTATCCGGGACAGGGGCTCTCTGGGGCCAACGTCCTGACTTTC
CDR3 length: 18
clone size: many
J gene: TRBJ2-6
D gene: TRBD1
V gene: TRBV7-2

CDR3 protein: CASRSDTGTAYGYTF
CDR3 DNA: TGTGCCAGCAGAAGTGACACGGGGACTGCGTATGGCTACACCTTC
CDR3 length: 15
clone size: -
J gene: TRBJ1-2
D gene: -
V gene: TRBV5-4

CDR3 protein: CASSQGVSDEQYF
CDR3 DNA: TGTGCCAGCAGCCAAGGGGTGTCAGACGAGCAGTACTTC
CDR3 length: 13
clone size: -
J gene: TRBJ2-7
D gene: -
V gene: TRBV7-9

CDR3 protein: CASSPRAGGRQYF
CDR3 DNA: TGCGCCAGCAGCCCTCGGGCTGGGGGCAGGCAGTACTTC
CDR3 length: 13
clone size: -
J gene: TRBJ2-7
D gene: -
V gene: TRBV5-1

CDR3 protein: CASTEYLGNSPLHF
CDR3 DNA: TGTGCCAGCACAGAATATCTGGGTAATTCACCCCTCCACTTT
CDR3 length: 14
clone size: -
J gene: TRBJ1-6
D gene: -
V gene: TRBV6-6

CDR3 protein: CASSYGGHTEAFF
CDR3 DNA: TGTGCCAGCAGTTACGGGGGCCACACTGAAGCTTTCTTT
CDR3 length: 13
clone size: few
J gene: TRBJ1-1
D gene: -
V gene: TRBV6-5

CDR3 protein: CASIGGRGNTEAFF
CDR3 DNA: TGTGCCAGCATAGGGGGGCGAGGGAACACTGAAGCTTTCTTT
CDR3 length: 14
clone size: few
J gene: TRBJ1-1
D gene: -
V gene: TRBV2

CDR3 protein: CASSQRGRGNSDLHF
CDR3 DNA: TGTGCCAGCAGCCAACGGGGGAGGGGTAATTCCGACCTCCACTTT
CDR3 length: 15
clone size: -
J gene: TRBJ1-6
D gene: -
V gene: TRBV7-9

CDR3 protein: CASSPVGQGHEAFF
CDR3 DNA: TGTGCCAGCAGTCCAGTGGGACAGGGCCATGAAGCTTTCTTT
CDR3 length: 14
clone size: -
J gene: TRBJ1-1
D gene: TRBD1
V gene: TRBV6-1

CDR3 protein: CATSPAGGQFNEQYF
CDR3 DNA: TGTGCCACCAGCCCAGCGGGGGGCCAGTTCAACGAGCAGTACTTC
CDR3 length: 15
clone size: -
J gene: TRBJ2-7
D gene: TRBD2
V gene: TRBV24-1

CDR3 protein: CSAMRGNTEAFF
CDR3 DNA: TGCAGTGCTATGAGGGGGAACACTGAGGCTTTCTTT
CDR3 length: 12
clone size: -
J gene: TRBJ1-1
D gene: -
V gene: TRBV20-1

CDR3 protein: CASCVSRCGHTIYF
CDR3 DNA: TGTGCCAGCTGCGTAAGCCGGTGCGGACACACCATATATTTT
CDR3 length: 14
clone size: -
J gene: TRBJ1-3
D gene: -
V gene: TRBV7-2

CDR3 protein: CASSSTGSPYGYTF
CDR3 DNA: TGTGCCAGCAGTTCTACCGGGTCCCCGTATGGCTACACCTTC
CDR3 length: 14
clone size: -
J gene: TRBJ1-2
D gene: -
V gene: TRBV6-2/TRBV6-3

CDR3 protein: CAIRSESNQPQHF
CDR3 DNA: TGTGCCATCAGATCAGAGAGCAATCAGCCCCAGCATTTT
CDR3 length: 13
clone size: -
J gene: TRBJ1-5
D gene: -
V gene: TRBV10-3

CDR3 protein: CASSRGLTEKLFF
CDR3 DNA: TGCGCCAGCAGTAGGGGGTTAACTGAAAAACTGTTTTTT
CDR3 length: 13
clone size: many
J gene: TRBJ1-4
D gene: -
V gene: TRBV4-3

CDR3 protein: CASSLEGGKDNSPLHF
CDR3 DNA: TGCGCCAGCAGCTTGGAAGGGGGCAAGGATAATTCACCCCTCCACTTT
CDR3 length: 16
clone size: -
J gene: TRBJ1-6
D gene: TRBD1
V gene: TRBV5-1

CDR3 protein: CASSIVNGASRYTF
CDR3 DNA: TGTGCCAGCAGCATCGTTAATGGGGCATCCCGCTACACTTTC
CDR3 length: 14
clone size: -
J gene: TRBJ1-2
D gene: -
V gene: TRBV7-9

CDR3 protein: CASTRWGEETQYF
CDR3 DNA: TGTGCCAGCACCAGGTGGGGGGAAGAGACCCAGTACTTC
CDR3 length: 13
clone size: -
J gene: TRBJ2-5
D gene: -
V gene: TRBV6-5

CDR3 protein: CASSSPERANTEAFF
CDR3 DNA: TGTGCCAGCAGTTCTCCGGAAAGGGCTAACACTGAAGCTTTCTTT
CDR3 length: 15
clone size: -
J gene: TRBJ1-1
D gene: -
V gene: TRBV10-3